This TCR beta chain emerged from a study of cytomegalovirus exposure and HLA in healthy donors. The PCR made use of 60 Vbeta and 13 Jbeta primers. Using immunoSEQ multiplex PCR, the repertoire was profiled, and TCRdb retains in-frame clones only, with some absent. The repertoire consists of roughly 190,000 clones, with approximately 79% occurring once and the leading ten covering roughly 1.6%. Germline loops: CDR1 MNHEY, CDR2 SMNVEV (reference sequence). This CDR3 is 13 amino acids long. This sequence was found in a woman aged 18 to 35 in good health and CMV-seronegative. Sequencing used PBMCs. The V call is TRBV27, the J call TRBJ2-5; perhaps TRBD1 as D (6 bases). The J call may be faulty, since TRBJ2-7 better matches the DNA end. CDR3 amino acids: CASSLSGQNEQYF. DNA of the CDR3: TGTGCCAGCAGTTTATCGGGACAAAACGAGCAGTACTTC.